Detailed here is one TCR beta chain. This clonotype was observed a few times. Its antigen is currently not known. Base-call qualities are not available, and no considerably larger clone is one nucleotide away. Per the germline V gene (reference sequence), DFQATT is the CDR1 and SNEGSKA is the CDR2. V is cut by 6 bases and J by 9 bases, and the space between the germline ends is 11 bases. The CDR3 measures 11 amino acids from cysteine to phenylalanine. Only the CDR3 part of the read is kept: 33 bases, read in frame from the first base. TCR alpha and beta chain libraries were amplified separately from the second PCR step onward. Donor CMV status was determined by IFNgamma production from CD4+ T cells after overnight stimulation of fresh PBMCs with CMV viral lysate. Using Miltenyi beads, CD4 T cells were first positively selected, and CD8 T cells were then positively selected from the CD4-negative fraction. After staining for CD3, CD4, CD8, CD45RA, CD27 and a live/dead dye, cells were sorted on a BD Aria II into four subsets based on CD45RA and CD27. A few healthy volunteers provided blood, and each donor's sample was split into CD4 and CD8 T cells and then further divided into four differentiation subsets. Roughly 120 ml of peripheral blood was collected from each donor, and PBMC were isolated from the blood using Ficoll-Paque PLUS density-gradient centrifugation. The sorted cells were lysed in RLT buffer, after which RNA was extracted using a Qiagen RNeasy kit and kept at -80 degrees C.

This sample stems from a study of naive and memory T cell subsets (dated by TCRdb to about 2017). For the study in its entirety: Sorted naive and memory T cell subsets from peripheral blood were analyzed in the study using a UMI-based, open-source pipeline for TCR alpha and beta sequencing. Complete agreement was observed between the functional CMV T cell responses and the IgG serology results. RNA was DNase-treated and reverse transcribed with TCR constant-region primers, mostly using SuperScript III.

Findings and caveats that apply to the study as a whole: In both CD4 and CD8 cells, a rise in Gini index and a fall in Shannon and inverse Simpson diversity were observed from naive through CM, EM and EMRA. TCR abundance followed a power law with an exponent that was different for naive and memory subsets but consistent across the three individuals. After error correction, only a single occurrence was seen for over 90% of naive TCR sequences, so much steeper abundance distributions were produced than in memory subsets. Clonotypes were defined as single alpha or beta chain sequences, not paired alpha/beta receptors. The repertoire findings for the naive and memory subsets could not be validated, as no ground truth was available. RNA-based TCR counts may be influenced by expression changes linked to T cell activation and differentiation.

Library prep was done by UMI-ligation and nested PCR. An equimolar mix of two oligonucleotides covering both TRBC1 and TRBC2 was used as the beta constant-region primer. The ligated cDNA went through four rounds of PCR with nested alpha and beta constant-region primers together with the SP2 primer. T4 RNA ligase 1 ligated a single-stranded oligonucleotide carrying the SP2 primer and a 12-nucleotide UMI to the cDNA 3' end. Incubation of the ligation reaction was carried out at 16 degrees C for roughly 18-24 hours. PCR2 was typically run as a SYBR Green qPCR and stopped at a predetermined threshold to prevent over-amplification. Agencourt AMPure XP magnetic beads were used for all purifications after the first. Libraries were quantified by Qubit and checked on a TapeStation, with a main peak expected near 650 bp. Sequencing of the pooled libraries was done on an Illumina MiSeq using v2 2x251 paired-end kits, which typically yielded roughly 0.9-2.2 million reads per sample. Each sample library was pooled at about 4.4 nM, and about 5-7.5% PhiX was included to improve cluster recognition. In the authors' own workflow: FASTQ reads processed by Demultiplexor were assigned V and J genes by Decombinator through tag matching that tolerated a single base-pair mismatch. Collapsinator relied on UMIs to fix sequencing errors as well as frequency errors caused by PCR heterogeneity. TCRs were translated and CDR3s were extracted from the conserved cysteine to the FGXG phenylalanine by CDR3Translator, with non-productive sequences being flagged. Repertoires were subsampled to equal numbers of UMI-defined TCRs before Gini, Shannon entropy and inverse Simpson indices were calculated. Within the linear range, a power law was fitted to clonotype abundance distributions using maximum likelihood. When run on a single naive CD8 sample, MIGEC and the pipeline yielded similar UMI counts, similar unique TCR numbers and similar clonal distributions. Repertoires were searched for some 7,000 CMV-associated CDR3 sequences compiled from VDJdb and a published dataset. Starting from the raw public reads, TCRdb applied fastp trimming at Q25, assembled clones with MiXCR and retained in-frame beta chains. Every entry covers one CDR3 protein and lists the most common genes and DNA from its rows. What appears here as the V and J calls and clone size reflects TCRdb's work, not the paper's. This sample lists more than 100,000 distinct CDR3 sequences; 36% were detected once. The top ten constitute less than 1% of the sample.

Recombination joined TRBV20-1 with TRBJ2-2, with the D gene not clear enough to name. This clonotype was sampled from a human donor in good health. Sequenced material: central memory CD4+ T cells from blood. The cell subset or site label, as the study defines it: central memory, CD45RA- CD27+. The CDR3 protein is CSAPERRELFF. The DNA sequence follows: TGCAGTGCCCCAGAGCGAAGGGAGCTGTTTTTT.